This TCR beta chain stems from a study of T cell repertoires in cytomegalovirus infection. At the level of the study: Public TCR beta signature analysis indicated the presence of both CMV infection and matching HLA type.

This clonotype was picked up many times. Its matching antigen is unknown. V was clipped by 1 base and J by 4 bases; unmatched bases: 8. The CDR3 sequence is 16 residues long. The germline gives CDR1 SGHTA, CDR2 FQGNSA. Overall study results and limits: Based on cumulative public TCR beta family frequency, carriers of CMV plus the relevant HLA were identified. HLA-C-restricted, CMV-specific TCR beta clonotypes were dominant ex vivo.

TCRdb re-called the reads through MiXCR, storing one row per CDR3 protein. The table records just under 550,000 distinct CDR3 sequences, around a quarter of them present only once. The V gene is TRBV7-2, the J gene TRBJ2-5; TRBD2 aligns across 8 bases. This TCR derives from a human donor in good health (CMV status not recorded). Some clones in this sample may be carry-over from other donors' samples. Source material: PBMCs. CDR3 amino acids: CASSLVGGRRGETQYF. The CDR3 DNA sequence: TGTGCCAGCAGCTTAGTCGGCGGGAGGAGAGGAGAGACCCAGTACTTC.